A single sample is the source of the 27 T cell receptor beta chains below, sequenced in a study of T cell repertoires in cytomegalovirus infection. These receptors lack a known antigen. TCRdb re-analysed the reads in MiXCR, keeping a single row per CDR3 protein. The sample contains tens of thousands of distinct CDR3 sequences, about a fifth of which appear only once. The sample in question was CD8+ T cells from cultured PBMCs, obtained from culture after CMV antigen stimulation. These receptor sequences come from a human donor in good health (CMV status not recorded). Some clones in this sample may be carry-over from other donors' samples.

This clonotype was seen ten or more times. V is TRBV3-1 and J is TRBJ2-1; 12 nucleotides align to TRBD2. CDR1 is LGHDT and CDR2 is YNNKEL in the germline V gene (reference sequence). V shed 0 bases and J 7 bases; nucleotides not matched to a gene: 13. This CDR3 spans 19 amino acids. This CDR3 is CASSQEGLAGGGNWNEQFF. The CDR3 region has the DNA TGTGCCAGCAGCCAAGAGGGGCTAGCGGGAGGGGGAAACTGGAATGAGCAGTTCTTC.

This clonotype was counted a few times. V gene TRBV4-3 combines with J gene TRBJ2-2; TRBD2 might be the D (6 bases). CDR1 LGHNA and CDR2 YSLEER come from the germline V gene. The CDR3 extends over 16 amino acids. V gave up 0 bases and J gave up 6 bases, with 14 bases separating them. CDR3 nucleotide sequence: TGCGCCAGCAGCCAAGACAGACTAGTGCGTCCCGGGGAGCTGTTTTTT. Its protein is CASSQDRLVRPGELFF.

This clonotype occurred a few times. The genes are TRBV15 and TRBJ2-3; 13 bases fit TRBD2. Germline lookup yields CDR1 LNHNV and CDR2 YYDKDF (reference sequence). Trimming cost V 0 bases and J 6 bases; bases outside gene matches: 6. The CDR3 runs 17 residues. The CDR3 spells CATSREGGTSGADTQYF. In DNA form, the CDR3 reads TGTGCCACCAGCAGAGAGGGAGGGACTAGCGGGGCCGATACGCAGTATTTT.

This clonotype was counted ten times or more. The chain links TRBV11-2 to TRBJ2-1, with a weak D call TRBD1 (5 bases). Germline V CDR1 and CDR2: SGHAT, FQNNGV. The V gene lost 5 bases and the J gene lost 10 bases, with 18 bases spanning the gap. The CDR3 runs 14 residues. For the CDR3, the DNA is TGTGCCAGCAGCCTAGGGGTAGGGATGGACGAGCAGTTCTTC. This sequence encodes CASSLGVGMDEQFF.

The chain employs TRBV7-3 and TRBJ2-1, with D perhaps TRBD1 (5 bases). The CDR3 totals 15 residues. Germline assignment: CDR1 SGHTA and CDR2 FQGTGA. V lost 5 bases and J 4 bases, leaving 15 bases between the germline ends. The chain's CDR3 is CASSTAWGIYNEQFF. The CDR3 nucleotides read TGTGCCAGCAGCACGGCGTGGGGCATTTACAATGAGCAGTTCTTC.

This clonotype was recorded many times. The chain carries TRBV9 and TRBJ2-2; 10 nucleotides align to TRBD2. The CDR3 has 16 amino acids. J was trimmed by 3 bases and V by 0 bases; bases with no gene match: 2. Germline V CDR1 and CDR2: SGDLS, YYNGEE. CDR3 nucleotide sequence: TGTGCCAGCAGCGTAGATAGCGGGAGGTACACCGGGGAGCTGTTTTTT. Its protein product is CASSVDSGRYTGELFF.

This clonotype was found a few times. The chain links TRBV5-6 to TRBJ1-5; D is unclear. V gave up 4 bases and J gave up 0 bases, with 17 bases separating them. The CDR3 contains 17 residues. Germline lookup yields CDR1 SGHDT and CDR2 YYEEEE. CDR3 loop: CASSPGGPAYSNQPQHF. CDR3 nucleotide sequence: TGTGCCAGCAGCCCCGGCGGGCCGGCCTATAGCAATCAGCCCCAGCATTTT.

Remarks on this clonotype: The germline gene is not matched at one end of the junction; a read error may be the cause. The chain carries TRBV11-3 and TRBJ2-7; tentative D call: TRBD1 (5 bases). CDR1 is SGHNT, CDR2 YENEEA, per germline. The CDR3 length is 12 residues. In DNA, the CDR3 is TGTGTCAGCCATGGGGCCAGTTACGAGCAGTACTTC. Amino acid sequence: CVSHGASYEQYF.

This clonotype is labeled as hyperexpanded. For the CDR3, the DNA is TGTGCCAGCAGCGACCCGACGGGGGAGCTGTTTTTT. It encodes CASSDPTGELFF. The V and J genes are TRBV27 and TRBJ2-2; D is ambiguous. V gave up 6 bases and J gave up 8 bases, with 10 bases separating them. Germline assignment: CDR1 MNHEY and CDR2 SMNVEV (reference sequence). The CDR3 extends over 12 amino acids.

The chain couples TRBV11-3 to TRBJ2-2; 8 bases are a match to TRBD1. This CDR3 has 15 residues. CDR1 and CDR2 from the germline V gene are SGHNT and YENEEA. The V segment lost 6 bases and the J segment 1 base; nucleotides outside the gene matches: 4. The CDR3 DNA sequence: TGTGCCAGCAGGCTGGGACAGGAGAACACCGGGGAGCTGTTTTTT. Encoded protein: CASRLGQENTGELFF.

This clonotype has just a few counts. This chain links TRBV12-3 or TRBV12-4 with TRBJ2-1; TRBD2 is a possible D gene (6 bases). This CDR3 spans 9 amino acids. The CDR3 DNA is TGTTCTAGCGCCCCCGAGCAGTTCTTC. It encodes CSSAPEQFF.

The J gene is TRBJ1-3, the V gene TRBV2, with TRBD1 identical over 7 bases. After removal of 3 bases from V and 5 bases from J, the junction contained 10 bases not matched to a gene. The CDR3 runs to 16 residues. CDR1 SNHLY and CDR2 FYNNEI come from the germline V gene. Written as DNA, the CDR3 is TGTGCCAGCAGTGACCGACAGGGAGGTGATCGAAACACCATATATTTT. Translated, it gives CASSDRQGGDRNTIYF.

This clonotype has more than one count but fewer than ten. The CDR3 nucleotides are TGCGCCAGCAGCTTGGCCAATGAGCAGTTCTTC. This encodes CASSLANEQFF. This chain links TRBV5-1 with TRBJ2-1; D is unclear. The CDR3 sequence is 11 residues long. CDR1 SGHRS and CDR2 YFSETQ come from the germline V gene. Between the trimmed V and J ends, which lost 0 bases and 6 bases, there was a span of 1 base.

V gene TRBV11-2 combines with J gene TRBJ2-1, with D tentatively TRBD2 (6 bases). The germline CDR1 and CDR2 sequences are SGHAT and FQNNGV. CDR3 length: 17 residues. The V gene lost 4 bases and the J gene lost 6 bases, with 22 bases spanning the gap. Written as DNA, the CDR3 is TGTGCCAGCAGCTCGACTTTTTCGGGTGGGAGGACCAATGAGCAGTTCTTC. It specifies CASSSTFSGGRTNEQFF.

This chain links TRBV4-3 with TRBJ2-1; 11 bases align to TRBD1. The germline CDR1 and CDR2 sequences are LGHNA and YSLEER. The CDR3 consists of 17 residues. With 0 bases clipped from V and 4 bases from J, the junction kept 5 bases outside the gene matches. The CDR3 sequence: CASSQDPDRGQYNEQFF. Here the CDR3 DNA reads TGCGCCAGCAGCCAAGATCCGGACAGGGGGCAATACAATGAGCAGTTCTTC.

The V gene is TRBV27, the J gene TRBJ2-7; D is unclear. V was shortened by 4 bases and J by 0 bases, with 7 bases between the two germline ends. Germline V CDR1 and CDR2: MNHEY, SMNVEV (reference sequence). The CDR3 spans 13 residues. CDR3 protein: CASSYDASYEQYF. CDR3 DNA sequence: TGTGCCAGCAGTTATGACGCCTCCTACGAGCAGTACTTC.

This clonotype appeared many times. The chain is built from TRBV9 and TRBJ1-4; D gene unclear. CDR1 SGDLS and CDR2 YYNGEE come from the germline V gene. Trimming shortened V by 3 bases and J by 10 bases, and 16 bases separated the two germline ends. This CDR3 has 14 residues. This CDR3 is CASSGEAAAGKLFF. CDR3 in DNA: TGTGCCAGCAGCGGGGAGGCAGCGGCGGGAAAACTGTTTTTT.

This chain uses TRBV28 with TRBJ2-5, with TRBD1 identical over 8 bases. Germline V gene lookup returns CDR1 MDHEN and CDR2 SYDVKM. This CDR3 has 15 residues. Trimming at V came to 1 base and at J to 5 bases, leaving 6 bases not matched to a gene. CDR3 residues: CASSLYRGLGETQYF. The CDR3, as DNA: TGTGCCAGCAGTTTATACAGGGGGTTGGGGGAGACCCAGTACTTC.

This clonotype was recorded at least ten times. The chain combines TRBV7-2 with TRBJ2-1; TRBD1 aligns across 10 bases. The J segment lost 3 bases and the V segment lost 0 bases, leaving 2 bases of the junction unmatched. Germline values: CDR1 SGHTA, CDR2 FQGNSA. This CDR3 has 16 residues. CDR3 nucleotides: TGTGCCAGCAGCTTAGCGGGGGACAGGGGCTACAATGAGCAGTTCTTC. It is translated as CASSLAGDRGYNEQFF. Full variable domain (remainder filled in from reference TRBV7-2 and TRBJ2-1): GAGVSQSPSNKVTEKGKDVELRCDPISGHTALYWYRQSLGQGLEFLIYFQGNSAPDKSGLPSDRFSAERTGGSVSTLTIQRTQQEDSAVYLCASSLAGDRGYNEQFFGPGTRLTVL.

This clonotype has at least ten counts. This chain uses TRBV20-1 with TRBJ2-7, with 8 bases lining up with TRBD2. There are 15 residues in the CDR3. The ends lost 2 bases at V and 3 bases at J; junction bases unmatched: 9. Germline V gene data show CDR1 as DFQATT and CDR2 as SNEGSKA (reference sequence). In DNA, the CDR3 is TGCAGTGCTAGATACCCAGCGGGGGCGGACTACGAGCAGTACTTC. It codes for CSARYPAGADYEQYF.

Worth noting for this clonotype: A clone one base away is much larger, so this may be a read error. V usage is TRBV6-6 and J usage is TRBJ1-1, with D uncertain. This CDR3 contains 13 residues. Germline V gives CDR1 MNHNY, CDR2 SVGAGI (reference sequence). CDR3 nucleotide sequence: TGTGCCACTCAGGAGGGTCAGAACACTGTAGCTTTCTTT. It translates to CATQEGQNTVAFF.

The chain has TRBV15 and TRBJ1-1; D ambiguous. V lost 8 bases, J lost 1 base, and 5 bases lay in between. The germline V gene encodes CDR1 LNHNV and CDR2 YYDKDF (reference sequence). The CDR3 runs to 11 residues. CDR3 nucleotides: TGTGCCACCGCACGGAACACTGAAGCTTTCTTT. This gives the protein CATARNTEAFF.

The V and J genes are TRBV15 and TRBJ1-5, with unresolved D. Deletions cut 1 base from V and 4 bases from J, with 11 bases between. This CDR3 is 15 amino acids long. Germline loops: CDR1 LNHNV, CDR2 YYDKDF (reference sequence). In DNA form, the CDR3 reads TGTGCCACCAGCAGAGGACCGTCTCTTAATCAGCCCCAGCATTTT. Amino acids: CATSRGPSLNQPQHF.

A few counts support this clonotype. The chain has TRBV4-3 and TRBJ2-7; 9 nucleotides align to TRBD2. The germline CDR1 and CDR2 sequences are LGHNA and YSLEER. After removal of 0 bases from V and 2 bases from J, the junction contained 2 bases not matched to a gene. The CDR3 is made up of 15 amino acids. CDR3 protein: CASSQDSSGTYEQYF. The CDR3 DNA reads TGCGCCAGCAGCCAAGATTCTAGCGGGACCTACGAGCAGTACTTC.

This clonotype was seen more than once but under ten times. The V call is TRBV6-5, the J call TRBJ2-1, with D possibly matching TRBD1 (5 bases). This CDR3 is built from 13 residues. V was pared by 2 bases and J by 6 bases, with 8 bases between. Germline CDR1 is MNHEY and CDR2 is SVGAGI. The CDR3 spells CASSYTDSNEQFF. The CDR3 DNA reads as TGTGCCAGCAGTTACACTGACAGCAATGAGCAGTTCTTC.

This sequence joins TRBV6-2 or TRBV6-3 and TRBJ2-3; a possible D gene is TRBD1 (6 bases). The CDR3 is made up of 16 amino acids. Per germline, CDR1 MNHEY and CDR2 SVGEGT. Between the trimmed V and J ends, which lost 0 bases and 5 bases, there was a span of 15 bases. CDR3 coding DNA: TGTGCCAGCAGTTACTCGAGGGACACCCTTGGAGATACGCAGTATTTT. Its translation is CASSYSRDTLGDTQYF.

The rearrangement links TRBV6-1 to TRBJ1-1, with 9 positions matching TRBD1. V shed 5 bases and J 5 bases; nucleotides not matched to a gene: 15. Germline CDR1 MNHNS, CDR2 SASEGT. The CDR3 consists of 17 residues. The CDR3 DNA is TGTGCCAGCAGTCCTTTTCTGGGACAGGGCCGGGAGACTGAAGCTTTCTTT. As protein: CASSPFLGQGRETEAFF.